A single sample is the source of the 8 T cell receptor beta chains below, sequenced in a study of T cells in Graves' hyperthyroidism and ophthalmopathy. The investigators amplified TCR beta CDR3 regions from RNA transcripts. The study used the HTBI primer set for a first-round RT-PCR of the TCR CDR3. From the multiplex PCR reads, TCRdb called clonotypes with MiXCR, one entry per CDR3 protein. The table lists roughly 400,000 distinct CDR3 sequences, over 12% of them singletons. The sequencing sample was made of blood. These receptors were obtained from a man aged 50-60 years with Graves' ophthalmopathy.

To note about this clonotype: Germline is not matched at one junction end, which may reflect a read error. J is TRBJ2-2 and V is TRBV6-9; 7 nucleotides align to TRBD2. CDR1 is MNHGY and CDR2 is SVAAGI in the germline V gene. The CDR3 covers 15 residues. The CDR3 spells CAGSYPSGNTGELFF. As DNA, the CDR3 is TGTGCCGGCAGTTACCCTAGCGGAAACACCGGGGAGCTGTTTTTT.

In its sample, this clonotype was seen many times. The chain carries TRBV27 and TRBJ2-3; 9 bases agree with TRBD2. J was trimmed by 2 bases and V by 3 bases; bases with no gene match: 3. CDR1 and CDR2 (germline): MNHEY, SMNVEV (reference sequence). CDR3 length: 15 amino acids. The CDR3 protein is CASSFVAGVTDTQYF. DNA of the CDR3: TGTGCCAGCAGTTTCGTAGCGGGAGTCACAGATACGCAGTATTTT.

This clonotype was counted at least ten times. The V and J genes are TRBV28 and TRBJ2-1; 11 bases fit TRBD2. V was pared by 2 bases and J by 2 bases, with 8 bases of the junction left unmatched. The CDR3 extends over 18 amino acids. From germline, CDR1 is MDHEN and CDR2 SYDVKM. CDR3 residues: CASSLGTSGILPYNEQFF. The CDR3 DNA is TGTGCCAGCAGTTTAGGGACTAGCGGTATCCTTCCCTACAATGAGCAGTTCTTC. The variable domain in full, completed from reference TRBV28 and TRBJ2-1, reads DVKVTQSSRYLVKRTGEKVFLECVQDMDHENMFWYRQDPGLGLRLIYFSYDVKMKEKGDIPEGYSVSREKKERFSLILESASTNQTSMYLCASSLGTSGILPYNEQFFGPGTRLTVL.

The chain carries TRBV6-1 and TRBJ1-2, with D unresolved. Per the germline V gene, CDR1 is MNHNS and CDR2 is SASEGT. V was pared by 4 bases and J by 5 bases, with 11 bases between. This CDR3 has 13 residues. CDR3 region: CASSGDGFYGYTF. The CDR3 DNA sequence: TGTGCCAGCAGTGGCGATGGTTTTTATGGCTACACCTTC.

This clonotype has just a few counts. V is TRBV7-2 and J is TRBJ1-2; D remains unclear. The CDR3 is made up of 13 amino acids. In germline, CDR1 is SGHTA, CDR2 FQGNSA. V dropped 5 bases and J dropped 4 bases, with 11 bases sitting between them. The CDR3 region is CASSDAGGYGYTF. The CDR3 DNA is TGTGCCAGCAGCGATGCCGGAGGCTATGGCTACACCTTC.

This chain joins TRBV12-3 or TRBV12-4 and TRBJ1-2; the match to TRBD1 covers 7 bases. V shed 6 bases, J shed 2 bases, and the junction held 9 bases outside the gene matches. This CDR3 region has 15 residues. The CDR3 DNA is TGTGCCAGCAGGCAGGGGGGGGCCCCAAACTATGGCTACACCTTC. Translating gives CASRQGGAPNYGYTF.

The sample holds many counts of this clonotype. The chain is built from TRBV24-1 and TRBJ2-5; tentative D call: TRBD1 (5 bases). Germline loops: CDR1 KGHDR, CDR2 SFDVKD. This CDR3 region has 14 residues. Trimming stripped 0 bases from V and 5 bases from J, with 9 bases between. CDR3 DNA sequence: TGTGCCACCAGTGATTTGAAGGGGTCGGAGACCCAGTACTTC. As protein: CATSDLKGSETQYF.

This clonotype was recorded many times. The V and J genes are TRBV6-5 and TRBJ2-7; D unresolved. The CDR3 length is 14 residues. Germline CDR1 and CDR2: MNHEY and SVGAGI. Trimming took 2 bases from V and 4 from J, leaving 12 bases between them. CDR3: CASSYGPKAYEQYF. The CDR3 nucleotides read TGTGCCAGCAGTTACGGGCCAAAAGCGTACGAGCAGTACTTC.